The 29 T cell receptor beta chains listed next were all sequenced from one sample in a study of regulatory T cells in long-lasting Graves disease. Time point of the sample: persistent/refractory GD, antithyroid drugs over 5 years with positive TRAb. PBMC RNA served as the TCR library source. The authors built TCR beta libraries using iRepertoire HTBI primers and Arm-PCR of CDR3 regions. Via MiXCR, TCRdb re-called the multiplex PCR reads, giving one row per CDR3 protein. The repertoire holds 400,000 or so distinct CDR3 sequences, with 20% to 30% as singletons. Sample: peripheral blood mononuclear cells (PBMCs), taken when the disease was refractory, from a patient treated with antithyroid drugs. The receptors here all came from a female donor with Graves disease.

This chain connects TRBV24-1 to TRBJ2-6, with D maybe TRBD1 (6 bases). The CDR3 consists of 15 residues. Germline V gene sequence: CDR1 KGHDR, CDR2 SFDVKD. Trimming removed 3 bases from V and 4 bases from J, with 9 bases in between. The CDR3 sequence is CATSDPTGGANVLTF. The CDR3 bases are TGTGCCACCAGTGATCCCACAGGGGGGGCCAACGTCCTGACTTTC.

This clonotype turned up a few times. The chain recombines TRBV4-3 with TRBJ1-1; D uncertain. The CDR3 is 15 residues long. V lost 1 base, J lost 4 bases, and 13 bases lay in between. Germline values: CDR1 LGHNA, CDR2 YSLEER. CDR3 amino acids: CASSQVETSSTEAFF. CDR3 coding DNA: TGCGCCAGCAGCCAAGTTGAGACTTCTAGCACTGAAGCTTTCTTT.

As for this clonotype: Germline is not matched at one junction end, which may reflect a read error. The CDR3 coding sequence is TGTGCCCGGAGTGTCAACAATGAGCAGTTCTTC. It specifies CARSVNNEQFF. The V and J genes are TRBV30 and TRBJ2-1; no reliable D call. This CDR3 has 11 amino acids. CDR1 is GTSNPN, CDR2 SVGIG, per germline (reference sequence).

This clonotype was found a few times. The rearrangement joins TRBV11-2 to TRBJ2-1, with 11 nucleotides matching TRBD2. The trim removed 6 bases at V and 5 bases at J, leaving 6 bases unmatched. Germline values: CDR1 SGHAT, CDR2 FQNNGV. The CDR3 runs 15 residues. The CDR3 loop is CASRKWGLADNEQFF. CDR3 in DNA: TGTGCCAGCAGGAAATGGGGACTAGCGGACAATGAGCAGTTCTTC.

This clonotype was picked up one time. CDR3 loop: CASSFTTGSYEQYF. The CDR3 DNA sequence: TGTGCCAGCAGTTTTACGACAGGGTCCTACGAGCAGTACTTC. The V call is TRBV6-2 or TRBV6-3, the J call TRBJ2-7; 7 nucleotides match TRBD1. This CDR3 comprises 14 residues. Germline V gene data show CDR1 as MNHEY and CDR2 as SVGEGT. J lost 1 base, V lost 4 bases, and 4 bases had no gene match.

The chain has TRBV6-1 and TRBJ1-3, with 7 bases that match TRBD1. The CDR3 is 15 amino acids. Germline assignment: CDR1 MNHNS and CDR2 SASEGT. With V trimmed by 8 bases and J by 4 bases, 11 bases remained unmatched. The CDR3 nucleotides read TGTGCCAGCCAGTTTCTCACAGGGGAGGGAAACACCATATATTTT. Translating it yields CASQFLTGEGNTIYF.

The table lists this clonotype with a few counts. CDR3: CASSHDRNYGYTF. In nucleotides, the CDR3 is TGTGCCAGTAGTCACGACAGGAACTATGGCTACACCTTC. This sequence joins TRBV19 and TRBJ1-2, with a weak D call TRBD1 (6 bases). The CDR3 has 13 residues. Germline V gene data show CDR1 as LNHDA and CDR2 as SQIVND (reference sequence). The germline V and J ends were trimmed by 5 bases and 2 bases, with 9 bases remaining between them.

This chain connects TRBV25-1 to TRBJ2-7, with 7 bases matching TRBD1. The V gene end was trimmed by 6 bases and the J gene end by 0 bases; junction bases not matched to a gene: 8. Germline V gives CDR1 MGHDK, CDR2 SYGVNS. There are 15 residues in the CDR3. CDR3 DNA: TGTGCCAGCAGCAAGTCGGGACAGAGCTCCTACGAGCAGTACTTC. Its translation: CASSKSGQSSYEQYF.

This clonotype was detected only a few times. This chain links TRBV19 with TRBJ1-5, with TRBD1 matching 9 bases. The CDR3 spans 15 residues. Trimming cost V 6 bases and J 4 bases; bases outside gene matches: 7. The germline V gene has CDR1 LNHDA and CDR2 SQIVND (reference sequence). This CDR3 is CASSPWTGANQPQHF. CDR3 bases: TGTGCCAGTAGCCCTTGGACAGGGGCAAATCAGCCCCAGCATTTT.

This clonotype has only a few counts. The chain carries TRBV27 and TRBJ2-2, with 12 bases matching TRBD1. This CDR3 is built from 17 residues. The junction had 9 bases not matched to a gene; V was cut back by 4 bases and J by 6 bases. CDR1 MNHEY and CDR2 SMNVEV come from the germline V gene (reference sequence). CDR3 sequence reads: CASSSIWDRGRAGELFF. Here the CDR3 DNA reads TGTGCCAGCAGTTCAATTTGGGACAGGGGGCGCGCCGGGGAGCTGTTTTTT.

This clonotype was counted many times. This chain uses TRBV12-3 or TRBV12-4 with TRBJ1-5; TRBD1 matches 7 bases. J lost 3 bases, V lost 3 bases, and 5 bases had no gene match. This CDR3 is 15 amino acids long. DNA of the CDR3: TGTGCCAGCAGTTTGGGCCAGGGGGTCAATCAGCCCCAGCATTTT. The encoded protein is CASSLGQGVNQPQHF.

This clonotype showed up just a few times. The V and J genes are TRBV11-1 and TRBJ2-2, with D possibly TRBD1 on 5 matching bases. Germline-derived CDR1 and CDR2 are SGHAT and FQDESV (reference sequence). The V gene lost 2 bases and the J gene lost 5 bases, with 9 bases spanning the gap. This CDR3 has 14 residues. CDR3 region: CASSLSQGTGELFF. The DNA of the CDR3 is TGTGCCAGCAGCTTAAGCCAGGGAACCGGGGAGCTGTTTTTT.

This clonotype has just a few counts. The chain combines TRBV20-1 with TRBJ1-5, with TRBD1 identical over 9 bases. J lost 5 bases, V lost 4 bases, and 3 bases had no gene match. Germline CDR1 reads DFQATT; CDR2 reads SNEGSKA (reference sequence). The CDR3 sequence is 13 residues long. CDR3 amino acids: CSATRDRDQPQHF. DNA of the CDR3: TGCAGTGCTACCCGGGACAGGGATCAGCCCCAGCATTTT.

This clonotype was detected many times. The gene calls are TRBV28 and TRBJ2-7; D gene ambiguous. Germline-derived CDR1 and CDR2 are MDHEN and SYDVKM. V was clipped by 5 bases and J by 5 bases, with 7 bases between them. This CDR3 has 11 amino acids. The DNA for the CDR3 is TGTGCCAGCAGTACCCGCGACGAGCAGTACTTC. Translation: CASSTRDEQYF. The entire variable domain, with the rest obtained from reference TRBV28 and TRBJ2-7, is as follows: DVKVTQSSRYLVKRTGEKVFLECVQDMDHENMFWYRQDPGLGLRLIYFSYDVKMKEKGDIPEGYSVSREKKERFSLILESASTNQTSMYLCASSTRDEQYFGPGTRLTVT.

CDR3 sequence: CAWSVAGQPEKLFF. The CDR3 region has the DNA TGTGCCTGGAGTGTAGCGGGACAGCCTGAAAAACTGTTTTTT. The chain uses TRBV30 and TRBJ1-4; 7 bases are shared with TRBD1. Germline assignment: CDR1 GTSNPN and CDR2 SVGIG (reference sequence). The CDR3 sequence is 14 residues long. The junction had 5 bases not matched to a gene; V was cut back by 0 bases and J by 7 bases.

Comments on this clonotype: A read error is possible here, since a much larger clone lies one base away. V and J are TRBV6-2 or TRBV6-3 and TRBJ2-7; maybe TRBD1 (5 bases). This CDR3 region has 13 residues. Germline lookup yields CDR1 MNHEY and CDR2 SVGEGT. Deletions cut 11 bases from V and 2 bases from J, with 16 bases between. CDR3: CAGTSGRAYEQYF. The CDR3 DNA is TGTGCCGGCACCTCCGGCAGGGCCTACGAGCAGTACTTC.

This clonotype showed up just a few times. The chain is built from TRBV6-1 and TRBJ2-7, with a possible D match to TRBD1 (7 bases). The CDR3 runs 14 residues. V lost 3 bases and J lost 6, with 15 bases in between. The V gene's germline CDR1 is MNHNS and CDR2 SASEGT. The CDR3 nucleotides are TGTGCCAGCAGTGAGGCAGGGGGGCCTCTCGAGCAGTACTTC. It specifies CASSEAGGPLEQYF.

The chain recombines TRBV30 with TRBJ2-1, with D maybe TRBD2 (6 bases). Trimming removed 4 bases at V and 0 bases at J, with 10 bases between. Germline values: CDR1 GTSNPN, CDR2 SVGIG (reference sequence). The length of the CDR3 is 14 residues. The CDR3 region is CAWTGGSSYNEQFF. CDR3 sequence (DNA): TGTGCCTGGACTGGAGGGAGCTCCTACAATGAGCAGTTCTTC.

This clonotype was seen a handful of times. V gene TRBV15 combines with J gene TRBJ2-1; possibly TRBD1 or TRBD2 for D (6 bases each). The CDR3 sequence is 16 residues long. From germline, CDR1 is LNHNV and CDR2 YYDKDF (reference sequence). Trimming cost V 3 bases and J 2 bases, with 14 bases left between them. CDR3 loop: CATSRQGRGPYNEQFF. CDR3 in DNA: TGTGCCACCAGCAGGCAGGGCCGGGGGCCCTACAATGAGCAGTTCTTC.

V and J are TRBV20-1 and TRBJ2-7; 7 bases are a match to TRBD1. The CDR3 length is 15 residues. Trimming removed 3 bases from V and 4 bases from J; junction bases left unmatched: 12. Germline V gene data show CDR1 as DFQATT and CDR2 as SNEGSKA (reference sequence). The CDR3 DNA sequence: TGCAGTGCTAGCCCCTTGACAGGGTTTTTGTACGAGCAGTACTTC. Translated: CSASPLTGFLYEQYF.

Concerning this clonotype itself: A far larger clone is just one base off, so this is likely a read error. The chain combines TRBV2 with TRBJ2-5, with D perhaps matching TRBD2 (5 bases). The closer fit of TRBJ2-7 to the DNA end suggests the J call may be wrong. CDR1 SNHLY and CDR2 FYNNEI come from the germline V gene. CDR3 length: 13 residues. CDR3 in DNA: TGTGCCAGCAGCTTGGGGAGTCCCGGCGAGCAGTACTTC. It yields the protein CASSLGSPGEQYF.

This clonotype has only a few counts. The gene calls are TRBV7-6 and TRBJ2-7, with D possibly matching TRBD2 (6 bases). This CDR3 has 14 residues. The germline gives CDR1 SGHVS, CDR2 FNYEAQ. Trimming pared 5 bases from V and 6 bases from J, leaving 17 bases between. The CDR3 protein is CASSTRDTFSEQYF. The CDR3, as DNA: TGTGCCAGCAGCACGCGGGATACCTTCTCCGAGCAGTACTTC.

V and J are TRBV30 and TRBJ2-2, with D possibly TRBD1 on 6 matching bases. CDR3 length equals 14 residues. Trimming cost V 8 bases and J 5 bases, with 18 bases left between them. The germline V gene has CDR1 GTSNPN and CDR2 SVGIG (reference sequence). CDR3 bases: TGTGCCACCAACAGGGAAACGGGTACCGGGGAGCTGTTTTTT. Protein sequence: CATNRETGTGELFF.

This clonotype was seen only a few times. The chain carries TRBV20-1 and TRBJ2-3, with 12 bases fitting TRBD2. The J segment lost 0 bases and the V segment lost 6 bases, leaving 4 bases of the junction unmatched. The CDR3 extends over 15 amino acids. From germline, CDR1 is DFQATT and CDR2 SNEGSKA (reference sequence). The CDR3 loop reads CSAPGTSGSTDTQYF. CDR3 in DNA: TGCAGTGCCCCTGGGACTAGCGGGAGCACAGATACGCAGTATTTT.

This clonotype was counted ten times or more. The CDR3 DNA follows: TGTGCCAGCAGCTCCCCAACTAGCGGAGATAGCTCCTACGAGCAGTACTTC. It specifies CASSSPTSGDSSYEQYF. V gene TRBV7-2 combines with J gene TRBJ2-7; 8 bases fit TRBD2. The CDR3 sequence is 17 residues long. Germline assignment: CDR1 SGHTA and CDR2 FQGNSA. Trimming removed 4 bases from V and 0 bases from J; junction bases left unmatched: 11.

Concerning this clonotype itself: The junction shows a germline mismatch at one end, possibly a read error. This CDR3 reads CASSLGLAGGQGHF. In nucleotides, the CDR3 is TGTGCCAGCAGCTTAGGGCTAGCGGGAGGGCAAGGACACTTC. This chain connects TRBV7-2 to TRBJ2-7, with 12 bases matching TRBD2. The CDR3 is made up of 14 amino acids. CDR1 is SGHTA, CDR2 FQGNSA, per germline.

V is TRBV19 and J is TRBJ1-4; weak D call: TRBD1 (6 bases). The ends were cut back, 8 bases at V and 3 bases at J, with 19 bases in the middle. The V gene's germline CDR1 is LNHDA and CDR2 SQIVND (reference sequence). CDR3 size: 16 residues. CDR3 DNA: TGTGCCAGTCGGTGGAACCAGGACAGCCCTAATGAAAAACTGTTTTTT. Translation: CASRWNQDSPNEKLFF.

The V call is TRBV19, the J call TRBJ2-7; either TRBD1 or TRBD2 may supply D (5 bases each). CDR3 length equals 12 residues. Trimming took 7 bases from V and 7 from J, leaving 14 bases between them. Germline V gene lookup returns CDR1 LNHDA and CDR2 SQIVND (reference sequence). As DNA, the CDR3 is TGTGCCAGTACCGATGGGGGTATGGAGCAGTACTTC. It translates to CASTDGGMEQYF.

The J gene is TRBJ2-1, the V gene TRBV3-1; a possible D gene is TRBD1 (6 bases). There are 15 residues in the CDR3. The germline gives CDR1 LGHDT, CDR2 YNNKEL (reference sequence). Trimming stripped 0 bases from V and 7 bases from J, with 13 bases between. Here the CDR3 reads CASSQDWSGVNEQFF. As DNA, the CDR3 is TGTGCCAGCAGCCAAGATTGGTCAGGGGTAAATGAGCAGTTCTTC.